One T cell receptor (beta chain) is described in this entry. CDR1 is SGHRS, CDR2 YFSETQ, per germline. The CDR3 totals 15 residues. Between the trimmed V and J ends, which lost 0 bases and 8 bases, there was a span of 15 bases. This entry belongs to a study of blood T cell repertoires in COVID-19. On the study more broadly: Material from acute and convalescent COVID-19 was sourced from the United States, Italy and Spain. From T cells, B-cell-depleted T cells, or PBMCs came the material, which was cDNA or gDNA.

Methods used by the authors: Reference gene primer amplification yielded estimated nucleated cell counts. Using immunoSEQ multiplex PCR, the repertoire was profiled, and TCRdb retains in-frame clones only, with some absent. V and J calls and clone size come straight from that table; D and trimming were deduced from the DNA. This table has some 130,000 clones, roughly 88% appearing once. This sequence was found in a man aged 50 to 59 with acute or convalescent COVID-19. V and J are TRBV5-1 and TRBJ2-1, with TRBD2 as a possible D gene (5 bases). Sequencing was performed on peripheral blood. The CDR3 DNA reads TGCGCCAGCAGCTTGGTTCAACCCGGAGCGGATGAGCAGTTCTTC. This gives the protein CASSLVQPGADEQFF.